Each of the 29 T cell receptor beta chains below was sequenced from the same sample in a study of blood T cells in healthy people across ages. Next came a second PCR, run for about 7 to 12 cycles, which used a sample-barcoded 5' primer along with a J-beta primer mix. TCRdb reanalysed the 5' RACE reads using MiXCR and keeps one entry per CDR3 protein. The table includes around 620,000 distinct CDR3 sequences, 25% to 30% detected once. The specimen was blood. All receptors derive from a woman in her sixties or seventies in good health.

The chain joins TRBV6-5 to TRBJ2-5; TRBD2 aligns across 8 bases. The J call may be faulty, since TRBJ2-1 better matches the DNA end. Germline V lookup: CDR1 MNHEY, CDR2 SVGAGI. This CDR3 has 15 amino acids. CDR3 region: CASRTHGLAANEQFF. Here the CDR3 DNA reads TGTGCCAGCAGAACGCACGGACTAGCAGCTAATGAGCAGTTCTTC.

The chain uses TRBV5-1 and TRBJ2-1; 9 bases are shared with TRBD2. The CDR3 has 15 amino acids. Germline V CDR1 and CDR2: SGHRS, YFSETQ. J was trimmed by 8 bases and V by 0 bases; bases with no gene match: 6. Here the CDR3 reads CASSLAVGGGDEQFF. The CDR3 nucleotides are TGCGCCAGCAGCTTGGCGGTAGGCGGGGGGGATGAGCAGTTCTTC.

The genes are TRBV13 and TRBJ2-1; D remains unclear. This CDR3 comprises 13 residues. Trimming cost V 5 bases and J 7 bases, with 12 bases left between them. Germline lookup yields CDR1 PRHDT and CDR2 FYEKMQ (reference sequence). CDR3 residues: CASSVWVANEQFF. The DNA for the CDR3 is TGTGCCAGCAGCGTTTGGGTGGCGAATGAGCAGTTCTTC.

V and J are TRBV28 and TRBJ2-5; D unclear. CDR3 length equals 15 residues. The germline V gene encodes CDR1 MDHEN and CDR2 SYDVKM. V lost 5 bases to trimming and J lost 5 bases, with 18 bases between them. This CDR3 reads CASSEIRRSKETQYF. As DNA, the CDR3 is TGTGCCAGCAGTGAGATAAGAAGGTCGAAGGAGACCCAGTACTTC.

The table lists this clonotype with a few counts. The chain is built from TRBV15 and TRBJ2-5; 11 bases agree with TRBD2. V lost 1 base, J lost 3 bases, and 1 base stayed unmatched. This CDR3 spans 15 amino acids. Germline CDR1 reads LNHNV; CDR2 reads YYDKDF (reference sequence). Here the CDR3 reads CATSRASGGKETQYF. Here the CDR3 DNA reads TGTGCCACCAGCAGAGCTAGCGGGGGGAAAGAGACCCAGTACTTC.

The chain combines TRBV9 with TRBJ2-5; TRBD1 is a possible D gene (5 bases). The end of the DNA aligns better with TRBJ2-1, so the J call may be wrong. CDR3 length: 14 residues. Germline V gene lookup returns CDR1 SGDLS and CDR2 YYNGEE. The CDR3 sequence is CASSVDPQGNEQFF. The CDR3, as DNA: TGTGCCAGCAGCGTAGACCCCCAGGGCAATGAGCAGTTCTTC.

The chain recombines TRBV7-7 with TRBJ1-1; 7 bases agree with TRBD1. V lost 5 bases, J lost 1 base, and 4 bases stayed unmatched. Germline V gene lookup returns CDR1 SSHAT and CDR2 FNYEAQ (reference sequence). The CDR3 totals 14 residues. CDR3 bases: TGTGCCAGCAGCCCACAGGGGCCGAACACTGAAGCTTTCTTT. It translates to CASSPQGPNTEAFF.

The sample holds a few counts of this clonotype. The chain uses TRBV3-1 and TRBJ1-3; no definite D call. In germline, CDR1 is LGHDT, CDR2 YNNKEL (reference sequence). CDR3 length: 12 amino acids. V lost 1 base and J lost 5, with 3 bases in between. The CDR3 region is CASSQARNTIYF. The CDR3 DNA reads as TGTGCCAGCAGCCAAGCCAGAAACACCATATATTTT. The entire variable domain, with the rest obtained from reference TRBV3-1 and TRBJ1-3, is as follows: DTAVSQTPKYLVTQMGNDKSIKCEQNLGHDTMYWYKQDSKKFLKIMFSYNNKELIINETVPNRFSPKSPDKAHLNLHINSLELGDSAVYFCASSQARNTIYFGEGSWLTVV.

The V gene is TRBV19, the J gene TRBJ1-4; 10 bases map to TRBD1. In germline, CDR1 is LNHDA, CDR2 SQIVND (reference sequence). Unmatched junction bases numbered 15, after V lost 4 bases and J lost 7 bases. The CDR3 spans 18 residues. The DNA of the CDR3 is TGTGCCAGTAGTAGTCCCCCCGGGACAGGGGCGATAGGTGAAAAACTGTTTTTT. This translates into CASSSPPGTGAIGEKLFF. Complete variable domain (other parts from reference TRBV19 and TRBJ1-4): DGGITQSPKYLFRKEGQNVTLSCEQNLNHDAMYWYRQDPGQGLRLIYYSQIVNDFQKGDIAEGYSVSREKKESFPLTVTSAQKNPTAFYLCASSSPPGTGAIGEKLFFGSGTQLSVL.

The V call is TRBV6-1, the J call TRBJ2-5; no reliable D call. The germline V and J ends were trimmed by 8 bases and 0 bases, with 13 bases remaining between them. Germline V gene sequence: CDR1 MNHNS, CDR2 SASEGT. The CDR3 runs 14 residues. CDR3: CASERLLYQETQYF. DNA for the CDR3: TGTGCCAGCGAAAGGCTCCTGTACCAAGAGACCCAGTACTTC.

This chain uses TRBV3-1 with TRBJ2-7; 8 bases map to TRBD2. Germline lookup yields CDR1 LGHDT and CDR2 YNNKEL (reference sequence). The J segment lost 3 bases and the V segment lost 3 bases, leaving 7 bases of the junction unmatched. This CDR3 is built from 15 residues. The CDR3 region has the DNA TGTGCCAGCAGCCAGGGACTAGAAGGGTACTACGAGCAGTACTTC. Translated, it gives CASSQGLEGYYEQYF.

This clonotype was observed a single time. V and J are TRBV27 and TRBJ2-5, with 9 bases aligning to TRBD2. CDR3 size: 18 residues. Germline CDR1 and CDR2: MNHEY and SMNVEV (reference sequence). Losses at the gene ends were 3 bases for V and 5 bases for J; bases not matched to a gene: 16. As DNA, the CDR3 is TGTGCCAGCAGTTTGGCCGGGACTAGCACATTTTTCCCCGAGACCCAGTACTTC. Translated, it gives CASSLAGTSTFFPETQYF.

Only a few counts were recorded for this clonotype. The V and J genes are TRBV12-3 or TRBV12-4 and TRBJ2-3, with D perhaps TRBD1 (6 bases). V gave up 6 bases and J gave up 6 bases, with 16 bases separating them. This CDR3 is built from 14 residues. CDR3 DNA sequence: TGTGCCAGCAGGGAACAGGGAGATTGGGATACGCAGTATTTT. It is translated as CASREQGDWDTQYF.

The chain combines TRBV6-6 with TRBJ2-7; possibly TRBD1 for D (6 bases). CDR1 is MNHNY, CDR2 SVGAGI, per germline (reference sequence). Deletions cut 5 bases from V and 2 bases from J, with 16 bases between. The CDR3 has 15 amino acids. The CDR3 nucleotides read TGTGCCAGCAGTCCGCCCCAGGGGATGACCTACGAGCAGTACTTC. As protein: CASSPPQGMTYEQYF.

This clonotype was detected only a few times. The V gene is TRBV28, the J gene TRBJ2-1; TRBD2 matches 7 bases. V shed 3 bases and J 5 bases; nucleotides not matched to a gene: 7. The V gene's germline CDR1 is MDHEN and CDR2 SYDVKM. This CDR3 is built from 15 residues. The CDR3 protein is CASSFISGAHNEQFF. The CDR3 region has the DNA TGTGCCAGCAGTTTTATCAGCGGGGCCCACAATGAGCAGTTCTTC.

V is TRBV4-3 and J is TRBJ2-3; 7 bases are a match to TRBD2. This CDR3 contains 17 residues. Germline CDR1 reads LGHNA; CDR2 reads YSLEER. Losses at the gene ends were 1 base for V and 2 bases for J; bases not matched to a gene: 9. The CDR3 region is CASSQALSSGYTDTQYF. CDR3 sequence (DNA): TGCGCCAGCAGCCAAGCTTTGTCTAGCGGCTACACAGATACGCAGTATTTT.

This clonotype has only a few counts. The chain employs TRBV20-1 and TRBJ2-3; TRBD2 might be the D (5 bases). The CDR3 consists of 12 residues. Trimming removed 5 bases from V and 9 bases from J, with 15 bases in between. CDR1 is DFQATT, CDR2 SNEGSKA, per germline (reference sequence). The CDR3 loop is CSADRSPGTQYF. CDR3 DNA: TGCAGTGCTGACCGGAGTCCGGGGACGCAGTATTTT.

The chain recombines TRBV12-3 or TRBV12-4 with TRBJ1-5, with 9 positions matching TRBD1. This CDR3 spans 15 amino acids. V shed 7 bases, J shed 4 bases, and the junction held 8 bases outside the gene matches. The CDR3 spells CASTQGQGRNQPQHF. As DNA, the CDR3 is TGTGCCAGCACCCAGGGACAGGGAAGGAATCAGCCCCAGCATTTT.

A few counts support this clonotype. The chain recombines TRBV12-3 or TRBV12-4 with TRBJ2-3, with a possible D match to TRBD2 (5 bases). The CDR3 has 14 amino acids. V was clipped by 5 bases and J by 6 bases, with 15 bases between them. The CDR3 DNA reads as TGTGCCAGCAGTCTGGGGTCTTCGGGGGATACGCAGTATTTT. Translating it yields CASSLGSSGDTQYF.

The rearrangement joins TRBV15 to TRBJ1-5, with D uncertain. The V end lost 3 bases, the J end lost 4 bases, and 13 bases lay between the germline ends. CDR3 length equals 15 residues. Per germline, CDR1 LNHNV and CDR2 YYDKDF (reference sequence). Here the CDR3 reads CATSREFTANQPQHF. CDR3 coding DNA: TGTGCCACCAGCAGGGAGTTCACCGCTAATCAGCCCCAGCATTTT.

This rearrangement joins TRBV5-1 to TRBJ1-2, with D possibly being TRBD1 (5 bases). Trimming removed 9 bases from V and 2 bases from J, with 17 bases in between. Germline V lookup: CDR1 SGHRS, CDR2 YFSETQ. The CDR3 is 14 residues long. DNA for the CDR3: TGCGCCACCGCCCTGGACACGGGGAACTATGGCTACACCTTC. Translation: CATALDTGNYGYTF.

The sample holds a few counts of this clonotype. The chain has TRBV20-1 and TRBJ2-3, with D hard to call. The CDR3 loop spans 11 amino acids. The V end was cut by 6 bases, the J end by 5 bases, with 9 bases between. The germline V gene encodes CDR1 DFQATT and CDR2 SNEGSKA (reference sequence). CDR3 nucleotides: TGCAGTGCCCCCTTAGGAGATACGCAGTATTTT. This gives the protein CSAPLGDTQYF.

The chain links TRBV7-2 to TRBJ2-5; 10 bases are shared with TRBD2. With the DNA end fitting TRBJ2-1 better, the J assignment may be wrong. The germline V gene has CDR1 SGHTA and CDR2 FQGNSA. The CDR3 has 16 residues. Here the CDR3 DNA reads TGTGCTACTCAGAGGGGTCTAGCGGGGGCCGGCAATGAGCAGTTCTTC. This encodes CATQRGLAGAGNEQFF.

This clonotype came up a few times. J is TRBJ1-2 and V is TRBV20-1; no definite D call. The CDR3 runs to 16 residues. V gave up 7 bases and J gave up 2 bases, with 23 bases separating them. Per the germline V gene, CDR1 is DFQATT and CDR2 is SNEGSKA (reference sequence). CDR3 sequence: CSVWEGPASPNYGYTF. CDR3 sequence (DNA): TGCAGTGTATGGGAAGGGCCGGCCTCACCAAACTATGGCTACACCTTC.

This clonotype occurred once. One end of the junction fails to match germline, which may point to a read error. The CDR3 sequence: CASSQESTNYGYAF. Here the CDR3 DNA reads TGTGCCAGCAGCCAAGAGTCAACTAACTATGGCTACGCCTTC. V usage is TRBV3-1 and J usage is TRBJ1-2; D gene unclear. This CDR3 region has 14 residues. Germline V gene sequence: CDR1 LGHDT, CDR2 YNNKEL (reference sequence). Filled out from reference TRBV3-1 and TRBJ1-2, the complete variable domain reads DTAVSQTPKYLVTQMGNDKSIKCEQNLGHDTMYWYKQDSKKFLKIMFSYNNKELIINETVPNRFSPKSPDKAHLNLHINSLELGDSAVYFCASSQESTNYGYAFGSGTRLTVV.

This clonotype was found many times. The CDR3 loop reads CASIVGVSNQPQHF. Written as DNA, the CDR3 is TGTGCCAGCATAGTGGGCGTCAGCAATCAGCCCCAGCATTTT. The V and J genes are TRBV6-1 and TRBJ1-5; D remains unclear. The CDR3 is made up of 14 amino acids. Trimming took off 7 bases at V and 1 base at J, with 11 bases between the two ends. Germline V lookup: CDR1 MNHNS, CDR2 SASEGT.

The CDR3 nucleotides read TGTGCCAGTAGTACGGGGACCTATCAGCCCCAGCATTTT. It encodes CASSTGTYQPQHF. The chain couples TRBV19 to TRBJ1-5, with a possible D match to TRBD1 (5 bases). This CDR3 is 13 amino acids long. Looked up from germline, CDR1 is LNHDA and CDR2 is SQIVND (reference sequence). V was clipped by 4 bases and J by 5 bases, with 9 bases between them. Based on the CDR3 plus reference TRBV19 and TRBJ1-5, the full variable domain is DGGITQSPKYLFRKEGQNVTLSCEQNLNHDAMYWYRQDPGQGLRLIYYSQIVNDFQKGDIAEGYSVSREKKESFPLTVTSAQKNPTAFYLCASSTGTYQPQHFGDGTRLSIL.

This clonotype occurred a few times. V usage is TRBV29-1 and J usage is TRBJ2-1; 14 positions match TRBD2. Germline CDR1 is SQVTM and CDR2 is ANQGSEA. V lost 4 bases to trimming and J lost 9 bases; unmatched junction nucleotides: 5. CDR3 length equals 14 residues. CDR3 DNA: TGCAGCGTTGTGGGACTAGCGGGGGAAGGTGAGCAGTTCTTC. It encodes CSVVGLAGEGEQFF.

This sequence joins TRBV29-1 and TRBJ1-1, with 8 bases aligning to TRBD1. The CDR3 is 13 amino acids. V shed 7 bases, J shed 7 bases, and the junction held 11 bases outside the gene matches. Looked up from germline, CDR1 is SQVTM and CDR2 is ANQGSEA. CDR3 in DNA: TGCAGCGCCTTCGGACAGGGAAAAAGTGAAGCTTTCTTT. Its protein product is CSAFGQGKSEAFF.